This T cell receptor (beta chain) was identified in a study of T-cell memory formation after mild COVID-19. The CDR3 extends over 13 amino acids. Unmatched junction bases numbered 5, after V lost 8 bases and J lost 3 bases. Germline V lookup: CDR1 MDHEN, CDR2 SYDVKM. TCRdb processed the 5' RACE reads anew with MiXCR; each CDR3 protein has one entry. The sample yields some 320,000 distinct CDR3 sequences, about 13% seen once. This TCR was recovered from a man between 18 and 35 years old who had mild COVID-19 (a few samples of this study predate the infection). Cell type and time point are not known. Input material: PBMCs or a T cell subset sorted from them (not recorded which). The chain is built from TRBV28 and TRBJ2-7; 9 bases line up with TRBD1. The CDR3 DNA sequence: TGTGCCAGCGGGGGACAGGGTCTCTACGAGCAGTACGTC. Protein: CASGGQGLYEQYV.